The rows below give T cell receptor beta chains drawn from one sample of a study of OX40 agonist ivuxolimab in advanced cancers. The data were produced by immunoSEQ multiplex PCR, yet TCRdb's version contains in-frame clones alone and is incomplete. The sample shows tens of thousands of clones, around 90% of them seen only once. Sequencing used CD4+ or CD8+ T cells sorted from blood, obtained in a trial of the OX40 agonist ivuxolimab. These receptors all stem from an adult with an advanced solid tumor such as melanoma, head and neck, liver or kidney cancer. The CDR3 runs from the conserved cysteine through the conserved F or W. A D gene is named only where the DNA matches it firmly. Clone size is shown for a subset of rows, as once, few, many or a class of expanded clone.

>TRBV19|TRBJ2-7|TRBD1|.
CASSLGTGNHEQYF
TGTGCCAGTAGTTTGGGGACAGGGAACCACGAGCAGTACTTC
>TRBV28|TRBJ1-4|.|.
CASSDESGGNEKLFF
TGTGCCAGCAGCGACGAATCGGGGGGGAACGAAAAACTGTTTTTT
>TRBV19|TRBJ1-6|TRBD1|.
CASSTAADRGSSYNSPLHF
TGTGCCAGTAGTACCGCGGCGGACAGGGGGAGCTCCTATAATTCACCCCTCCACTTT
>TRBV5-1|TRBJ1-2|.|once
CASSPAGIDGYTF
TGCGCCAGCAGCCCCGCAGGGATAGATGGCTACACCTTC
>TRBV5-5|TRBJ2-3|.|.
CASSAGPHGGDTQYF
TGTGCCAGCAGCGCGGGACCCCACGGGGGAGATACGCAGTATTTT
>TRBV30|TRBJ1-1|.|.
CAWRDGGEAFF
TGTGCCTGGAGGGACGGCGGAGAAGCTTTCTTT
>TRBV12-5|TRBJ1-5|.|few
CASGLAGNQPQHF
TGTGCTAGTGGTTTGGCAGGGAATCAGCCCCAGCATTTT
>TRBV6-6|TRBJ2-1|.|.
CASSSSDSQNNEQFF
TGTGCCAGCAGTAGCTCGGACAGTCAAAACAATGAGCAGTTCTTC
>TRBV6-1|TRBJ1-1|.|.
CASSSLGGNTEAFF
TGTGCCAGCAGCAGCCTCGGGGGGAACACTGAAGCTTTCTTT
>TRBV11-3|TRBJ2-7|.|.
CASSRHYEQYF
TGTGCCAGCAGCCGCCACTACGAGCAGTACTTC
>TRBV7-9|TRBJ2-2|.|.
CASSSSRDRNTGELFF
TGTGCCAGCAGCTCCAGCAGGGACCGTAACACCGGGGAGCTGTTTTTT
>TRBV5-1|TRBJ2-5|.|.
CASSSGQPGQETQYF
TGCGCCAGCAGCTCGGGACAACCCGGGCAGGAGACCCAGTACTTC
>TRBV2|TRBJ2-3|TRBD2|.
CASSATGTPTSGRASNTQYF
TGTGCCAGCAGCGCGACAGGCACACCTACTAGCGGGAGGGCCTCGAATACGCAGTATTTT
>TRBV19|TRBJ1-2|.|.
CASSIWGERYYGYTF
TGTGCCAGTAGTATTTGGGGGGAGAGGTACTATGGCTACACCTTC
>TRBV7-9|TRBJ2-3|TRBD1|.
CATRTGQYTDTQYF
TGTGCCACCAGGACAGGGCAATACACAGATACGCAGTATTTT
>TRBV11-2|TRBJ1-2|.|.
CASSPPGGRNGYTF
TGTGCCAGCAGCCCACCTGGGGGCAGGAATGGCTACACCTTC
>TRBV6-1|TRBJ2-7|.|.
CASTLGPGSHEQYF
TGTGCCAGCACTTTAGGGCCAGGGAGCCACGAGCAGTACTTC
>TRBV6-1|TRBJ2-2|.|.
CASTRESTGELFF
TGTGCCAGCACGAGGGAAAGCACCGGGGAGCTGTTTTTT
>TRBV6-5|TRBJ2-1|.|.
CASSYPNHGGRGEQFF
TGTGCCAGCAGTTACCCTAACCACGGGGGTCGTGGTGAGCAGTTCTTC
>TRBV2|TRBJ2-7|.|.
CASRQPGTGLSYEQYF
TGTGCCAGCAGGCAACCCGGGACGGGTTTATCCTACGAGCAGTACTTC
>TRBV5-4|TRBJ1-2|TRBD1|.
CASSAGQAYGYTF
TGTGCCAGCAGCGCAGGACAGGCCTATGGCTACACCTTC
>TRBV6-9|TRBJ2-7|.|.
CASSWRQPSSYEQYF
TGTGCCAGCAGTTGGCGGCAGCCTAGCTCCTACGAGCAGTACTTC
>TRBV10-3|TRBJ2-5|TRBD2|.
CAISRTGGRETQYF
TGTGCCATCAGCAGAACGGGGGGTCGGGAGACCCAGTACTTC
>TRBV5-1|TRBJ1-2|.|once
CASSRQEGPDGYTF
TGCGCCAGCAGTAGACAGGAGGGGCCAGATGGCTACACCTTC
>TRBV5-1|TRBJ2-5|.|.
CASSLRSPQETQYF
TGCGCCAGCAGCCTCCGGTCCCCCCAAGAGACCCAGTACTTC
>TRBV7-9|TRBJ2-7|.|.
CASSGGGQSAYEQYF
TGTGCCAGCAGCGGGGGGGGACAATCCGCCTACGAGCAGTACTTC
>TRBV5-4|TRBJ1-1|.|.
CASRPGPMNTEAFF
TGTGCCAGCCGCCCGGGACCGATGAACACTGAAGCTTTCTTT
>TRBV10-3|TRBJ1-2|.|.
CAISESPAGWNYGYTF
TGTGCCATCAGTGAGTCGCCGGCAGGGTGGAACTATGGCTACACCTTC
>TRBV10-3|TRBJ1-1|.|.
CAIKGPTNTEAFF
TGTGCCATAAAGGGACCTACGAACACTGAAGCTTTCTTT
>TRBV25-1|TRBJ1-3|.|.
CASSAFGGAGNTIYF
TGTGCCAGCAGTGCCTTCGGGGGGGCTGGAAACACCATATATTTT
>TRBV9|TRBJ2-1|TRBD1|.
CASSGDRGLGEQFF
TGTGCCAGCAGCGGCGACAGGGGGCTCGGTGAGCAGTTCTTC
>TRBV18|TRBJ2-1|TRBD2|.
CASSPPLRGLGSYNEQFF
TGTGCCAGCTCACCACCGCTGAGGGGACTAGGCTCCTACAATGAGCAGTTCTTC
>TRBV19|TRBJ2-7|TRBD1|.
CADNDRDGEQYF
TGTGCCGATAACGACAGGGACGGCGAGCAGTACTTC
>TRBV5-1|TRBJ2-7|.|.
CASSLGENYEQYF
TGCGCCAGCAGCTTAGGAGAAAACTACGAGCAGTACTTC
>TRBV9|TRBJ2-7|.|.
CASSLDGGTYEQYF
TGTGCCAGCAGCCTCGACGGGGGAACCTACGAGCAGTACTTC
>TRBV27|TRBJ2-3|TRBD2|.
CASSPPGLAGVIDTQYF
TGTGCCAGCAGTCCGCCGGGACTAGCGGGAGTTATAGATACGCAGTATTTT
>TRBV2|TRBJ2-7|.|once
CASSVARGGEYEQYF
TGTGCCAGCAGTGTCGCCAGGGGAGGCGAGTACGAGCAGTACTTC
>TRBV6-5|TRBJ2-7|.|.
CASTPLARSYEQYF
TGTGCCAGCACCCCACTGGCTAGATCCTACGAGCAGTACTTC
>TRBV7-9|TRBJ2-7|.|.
CASSLDRSYEQYF
TGTGCCAGCAGCTTAGATCGGAGCTACGAGCAGTACTTC
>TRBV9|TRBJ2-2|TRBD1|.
CASSAGGQGSTGELFF
TGTGCCAGCAGCGCAGGTGGACAGGGGTCAACCGGGGAGCTGTTTTTT
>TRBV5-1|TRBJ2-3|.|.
CASSFGTLSTDTQYF
TGCGCCAGCAGCTTCGGGACACTTAGCACAGATACGCAGTATTTT
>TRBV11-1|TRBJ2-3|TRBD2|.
CASSSVGRGVTDTQYF
TGTGCCAGCAGCTCTGTGGGGCGGGGGGTCACAGATACGCAGTATTTT
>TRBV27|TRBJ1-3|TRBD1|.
CASSLQGARGNTIYF
TGTGCCAGCAGTCTACAGGGGGCGCGTGGAAACACCATATATTTT
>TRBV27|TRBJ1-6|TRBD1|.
CASSRDRGNSPLHF
TGTGCCAGCAGTCGGGACAGGGGGAATTCACCCCTCCACTTT
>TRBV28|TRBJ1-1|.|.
CASRGPTEAFF
TGTGCCAGCAGGGGGCCCACTGAAGCTTTCTTT
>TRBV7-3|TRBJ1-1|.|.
CASSRGNTEAFF
TGTGCCAGCAGCCGGGGAAACACTGAAGCTTTCTTT
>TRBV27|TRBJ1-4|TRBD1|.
CASSLLPGQRNEKLFF
TGTGCCAGCAGTTTACTCCCGGGACAGCGTAATGAAAAACTGTTTTTT
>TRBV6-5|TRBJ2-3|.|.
CASSYDEITDTQYF
TGTGCCAGCAGTTACGACGAGATCACAGATACGCAGTATTTT
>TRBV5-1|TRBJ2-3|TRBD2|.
CASSSLAGASTDTQYF
TGCGCCAGCAGCTCACTAGCGGGGGCGAGCACAGATACGCAGTATTTT
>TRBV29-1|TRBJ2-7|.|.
CSVGDGSYEQYF
TGCAGCGTTGGGGACGGATCCTACGAGCAGTACTTC
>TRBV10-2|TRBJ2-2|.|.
CASSESTRDSNTGELFF
TGCGCCAGCAGTGAGTCGACCAGGGACTCCAACACCGGGGAGCTGTTTTTT
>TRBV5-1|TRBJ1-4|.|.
CASSLGTTTNEKLFF
TGCGCCAGCAGCTTAGGGACTACAACTAATGAAAAACTGTTTTTT
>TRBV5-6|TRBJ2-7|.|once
CASSSSPGYSYEQYF
TGTGCCAGCAGCTCCTCCCCAGGCTACTCCTACGAGCAGTACTTC
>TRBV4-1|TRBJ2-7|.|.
CASSRDLREQYF
TGCGCCAGCAGCCGGGACCTGAGGGAGCAGTACTTC
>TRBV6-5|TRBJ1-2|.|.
CASSDSYYGYTF
TGTGCCAGCAGTGACAGTTACTATGGCTACACCTTC
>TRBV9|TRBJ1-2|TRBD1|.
CASSGDRGKGYTF
TGTGCCAGCAGCGGGGACAGGGGTAAAGGCTACACCTTC
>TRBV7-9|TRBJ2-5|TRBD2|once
CASRTSGEETQYF
TGTGCCAGCAGAACTAGCGGAGAAGAGACCCAGTACTTC